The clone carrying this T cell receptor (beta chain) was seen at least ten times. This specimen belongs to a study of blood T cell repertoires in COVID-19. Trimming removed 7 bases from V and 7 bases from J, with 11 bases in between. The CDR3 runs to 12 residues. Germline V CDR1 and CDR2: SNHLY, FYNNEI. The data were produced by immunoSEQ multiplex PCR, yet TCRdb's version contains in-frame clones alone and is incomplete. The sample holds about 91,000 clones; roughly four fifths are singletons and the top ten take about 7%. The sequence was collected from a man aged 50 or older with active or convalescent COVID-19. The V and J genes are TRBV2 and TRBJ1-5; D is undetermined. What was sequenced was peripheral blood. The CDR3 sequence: CASNRGNQPQHF. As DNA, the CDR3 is TGTGCCAGCAATAGAGGGAACCAGCCCCAGCATTTT.